A selection of T cell receptor beta chains follows, all from one sample in a study of blood T cell repertoires in COVID-19. Sequencing was performed with immunoSEQ multiplex PCR; in TCRdb, only in-frame clones are kept and a portion is missing. The data show 110,000 to 150,000 clones, with roughly 80% seen just once and about 6.1% held by the top ten. Sequences were obtained from PBMCs or T cells enriched from blood (not recorded which). The origin of the receptors is a woman in her thirties or forties who had recovered from COVID-19. CDR3s include the opening cysteine and the closing phenylalanine or tryptophan. A D gene is named only where the DNA matches it firmly. Where a row states a size, it is once, few, many or the class of an expanded clone; other rows omit it.

clone_size: .; j_call: TRBJ1-1; d_call: .; v_call: TRBV5-6; cdr3_nt: TGTGCCAGCAGCTTGGCTGGACTGGCGGACACTGAAGCTTTCTTT; cdr3_aa: CASSLAGLADTEAFF
clone_size: once; j_call: TRBJ1-4; d_call: TRBD1; v_call: TRBV2; cdr3_nt: TGTGCCAGCCGGAGGGACAGGGATAATGAAAAACTGTTTTTT; cdr3_aa: CASRRDRDNEKLFF
clone_size: .; j_call: TRBJ2-7; d_call: .; v_call: TRBV6-5; cdr3_nt: TGTGCCAGCAGAGGGGGGGCTAGCGGCGCCTACGAGCAGTACTTC; cdr3_aa: CASRGGASGAYEQYF
clone_size: .; j_call: TRBJ1-2; d_call: .; v_call: TRBV14; cdr3_nt: TGTGCCACGACCCAGGGTGGCTATGGCTACACCTTC; cdr3_aa: CATTQGGYGYTF
clone_size: .; j_call: TRBJ1-1; d_call: .; v_call: TRBV29-1; cdr3_nt: TGCAGCGTTGAGGGGGGTCCCCTCAGGGCGAACACTGAAGCTTTCTTT; cdr3_aa: CSVEGGPLRANTEAFF
clone_size: .; j_call: TRBJ1-2; d_call: .; v_call: TRBV6-5; cdr3_nt: TGTGCCAGCAGGGGCAGTAGCTATGGCTACACCTTC; cdr3_aa: CASRGSSYGYTF
clone_size: .; j_call: TRBJ2-5; d_call: TRBD2; v_call: TRBV5-5; cdr3_nt: TGTGCCAGCAGCTTGTCGGGACTACTTGCCCAATACCAAGAGACCCAGTACTTC; cdr3_aa: CASSLSGLLAQYQETQYF
clone_size: .; j_call: TRBJ2-2; d_call: .; v_call: TRBV11-2; cdr3_nt: TGTGCCAGCAGCGAGCACCAAACCGGGGAGCTGTTTTTT; cdr3_aa: CASSEHQTGELFF
clone_size: .; j_call: TRBJ2-1; d_call: .; v_call: TRBV5-1; cdr3_nt: TGCGCCAGCAGCCCCGCAGCGGGTACCCTAACCTACAATGAGCAGTTCTTC; cdr3_aa: CASSPAAGTLTYNEQFF
clone_size: .; j_call: TRBJ2-7; d_call: TRBD2; v_call: TRBV5-4; cdr3_nt: TGTGCCAGCAGCTCACTAGGACTAGCGGAGTCCTACGAGCAGTACTTC; cdr3_aa: CASSSLGLAESYEQYF
clone_size: .; j_call: TRBJ1-2; d_call: TRBD1; v_call: TRBV9; cdr3_nt: TGTGCCAGCAGCGCCGACAGGGATCTTGGCTACACCTTC; cdr3_aa: CASSADRDLGYTF
clone_size: .; j_call: TRBJ1-1; d_call: TRBD1; v_call: TRBV7-8; cdr3_nt: TGTGCCAGCAGCCCACAGGGGCGGAACACTGAAGCTTTCTTT; cdr3_aa: CASSPQGRNTEAFF
clone_size: once; j_call: TRBJ1-5; d_call: .; v_call: TRBV7-9; cdr3_nt: TGTGCCAGCAGCGAGAGCAATCAGCCCCAGCATTTT; cdr3_aa: CASSESNQPQHF
clone_size: .; j_call: TRBJ1-1; d_call: TRBD1; v_call: TRBV18; cdr3_nt: TGTGCCAGCTCACTGGGGACAGGGACCATGAACACTGAAGCTTTCTTT; cdr3_aa: CASSLGTGTMNTEAFF